This entry features one T cell receptor beta chain sequence. This clonotype was observed at least ten times. This clone's antigen is unknown. No much larger clone exists at a distance of one base, and base qualities are not known. These data belong to a study of neurological immune-mediated disorders (dated by TCRdb to the late 2010s). With regard to the full study: Among the approximately 35 multiple sclerosis patients, 31 had relapsing-remitting MS and 3 had secondary progressive MS. The study compared peripheral blood TCR-beta repertoires of HTLV-I-associated myelopathy (HAM/TSP) patients, multiple sclerosis patients and healthy controls using UMI-based sequencing. The cohort was made up of approximately 65 subjects, consisting of around 14 HAM/TSP patients, 35 or so multiple sclerosis patients and 20 healthy controls. The roughly 99 TCR-beta libraries covered PBMC samples along with longitudinal samples, technical triplicates, and paired sorted CD4+ and CD8+ T-cell subsets. What the authors observed across the whole study: Across subjects, expanded clones never shared an identical CDR3 amino acid sequence, which suggests that the TCR-beta repertoires in every group were private. In a phylogenetic analysis, the repertoires of 18 out of 34 MS patients fell into a single cluster of related CDR3 sequences, pointing to a possible signature at the repertoire level. The MS cluster was not associated with any clinical or MRI features, and the authors stated that larger cohorts are needed. TCR clonal expansion was highest in HAM/TSP patients and lowest in MS patients, with MS patients falling below even healthy controls.

V was cut back by 3 bases and J by 1 base, leaving a gap of 4 bases between them. Counted from cysteine to phenylalanine, this CDR3 has 13 amino acids. CDR3 DNA only is kept here, 39 bases in frame from base 1. For unsorted PBMC libraries, 2 million PBMCs were used after storage in RNAlater at -80 degrees C until RNA extraction. The multiple sclerosis patients were enrolled in a US clinical protocol that evaluated disease progression with magnetic resonance imaging. Peripheral blood was subjected to Ficoll-Hypaque density gradient centrifugation to isolate PBMCs, which were then cryopreserved in liquid nitrogen. cDNA was synthesized by template-switch 5'RACE using a primer carrying a 10-nucleotide random unique molecular identifier by which each TCR transcript was tagged. Every sequencing run yielded over 180 million TCR-beta sequences covering 15-18 subjects. The RNeasy kit was used for extraction of total RNA. The KAPA Real-time Library Amplification kit was used to amplify TCR-beta VDJ regions with primers for the TCR constant region and the 5'RACE anchor. Sample indexes and Illumina adaptors were added in a first PCR, and a second PCR then increased library yield. After Ampure bead purification, the TCR product of roughly 650 bp was size-selected on a 2% E-gel SizeSelection system. Before pooling, library quality was checked on a Bioanalyzer, concentration was measured with Qubit, and libraries were quantified with the Kapa Library Quantification kit. Paired-end 2 x 150 bp sequencing of the libraries was performed on an Illumina HiSeq 2500. To increase sequence diversity, roughly 24-32% phiX was spiked into each library pool. In the original analysis: Quality-filtered reads were processed with the UMI-based MiGEC pipeline, and over 90% of raw TCR sequences were removed by the MiGEC pipeline during error correction. VDJ genes were aligned to IMGT germline references, and clonotypes were defined by unique CDR3 amino acid sequence plus V-J genes. Clonal expansion, Shannon diversity, and CDR3 relatedness (CalcPairwiseDistances, ClusterSamples) were evaluated with VDJtools, and phylogenetic trees were built with CLCbio workbench. Using coefficient-of-variation modelling across technical triplicates, the study counted a clone as expanded if it had at least 8 unique UMIs. In TCRdb, the public reads were trimmed at Q25 with fastp and aligned with MiXCR, with productive beta chains retained. Merged by CDR3 protein, the rows form single entries marked with the most common genes and DNA. The V and J calls, along with clone size, are taken from TCRdb and not from the paper's own processing. The sample table contains about 74,000 distinct CDR3 sequences; only one count was recorded for around 5.5% of them. The ten largest clones take up around 6.8% of the sample.

The clonotype originates from a man younger than 35 with multiple sclerosis. Sequencing was carried out using PBMCs. The V gene is TRBV12-3 or TRBV12-4 and the J gene is TRBJ2-4, with no D gene named confidently. The nucleotide sequence reads as follows: TGTGCCAGCAGTTTCTCGGCCAAAAACATTCAGTACTTC. It codes for CASSFSAKNIQYF.